Reported below is one T cell receptor (beta chain). The antigen remains unidentified. The sample originates from a study of T-cell memory formation after mild COVID-19. Study-wide results and limits: Shrinking CD4+ clones were chiefly CM and EM; CD8+ ones were chiefly EMRA.

CDR1 and CDR2 (germline): KGHDR, SFDVKD. With V trimmed by 3 bases and J by 5 bases, 7 bases remained unmatched. The CDR3 consists of 15 residues. TCRdb reprocessed the 5' RACE reads via MiXCR and lists one record per CDR3 protein. In the table there are fewer than 650,000 distinct CDR3 sequences, 17% of which are singletons. The sequenced sample consisted of PBMCs or a T cell subset sorted from them (not recorded which). This receptor was identified in an adult woman who had mild COVID-19 (a few samples of this study predate the infection). Cell type and time point are not known. The chain uses TRBV24-1 and TRBJ2-7; 9 bases line up with TRBD1. Here the CDR3 reads CATSDPGTGSHEQYF. The CDR3 DNA sequence: TGTGCCACCAGTGATCCCGGGACAGGGAGCCACGAGCAGTACTTC.